This TCR beta chain stems from a study of blood T cell repertoires in COVID-19. This CDR3 has 15 residues. Germline loops: CDR1 SNHLY, CDR2 FYNNEI. V lost 7 bases to trimming and J lost 4 bases; unmatched junction nucleotides: 12. Per the original data handling: The authors estimated nucleated cell counts from reference gene primer amplification. The table came from immunoSEQ multiplex PCR; TCRdb's copy has only in-frame clones and leaves some out. That table supplies the V and J calls and clone size; D and trimming were determined from the DNA. This table has approximately 75,000 clones, 65% to 90% appearing once.

The chain combines TRBV2 with TRBJ1-2; 7 bases match TRBD1. This sequence was found in an elderly man with COVID-19, enrolled during active disease. The sample consisted of peripheral blood. The CDR3 region is CASTLRETGSYGYTF. The CDR3 DNA reads TGTGCCAGCACTCTCCGAGAGACAGGGAGCTATGGCTACACCTTC.